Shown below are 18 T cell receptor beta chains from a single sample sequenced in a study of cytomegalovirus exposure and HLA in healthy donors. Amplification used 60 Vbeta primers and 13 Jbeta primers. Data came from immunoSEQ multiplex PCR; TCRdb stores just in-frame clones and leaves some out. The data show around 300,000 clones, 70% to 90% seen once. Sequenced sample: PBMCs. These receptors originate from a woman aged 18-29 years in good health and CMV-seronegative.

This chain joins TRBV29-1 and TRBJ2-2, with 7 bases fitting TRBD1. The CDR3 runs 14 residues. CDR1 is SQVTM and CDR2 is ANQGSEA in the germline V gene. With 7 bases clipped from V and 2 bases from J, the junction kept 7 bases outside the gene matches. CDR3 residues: CSAERTGNTGELFF. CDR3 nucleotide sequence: TGCAGCGCCGAGCGGACAGGCAACACCGGGGAGCTGTTTTTT.

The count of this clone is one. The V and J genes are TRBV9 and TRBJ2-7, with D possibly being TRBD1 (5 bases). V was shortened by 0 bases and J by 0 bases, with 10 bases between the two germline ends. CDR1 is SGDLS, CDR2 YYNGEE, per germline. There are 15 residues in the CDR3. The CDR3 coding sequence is TGTGCCAGCAGCGTAGAAGGACAAGACTCCTACGAGCAGTACTTC. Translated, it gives CASSVEGQDSYEQYF.

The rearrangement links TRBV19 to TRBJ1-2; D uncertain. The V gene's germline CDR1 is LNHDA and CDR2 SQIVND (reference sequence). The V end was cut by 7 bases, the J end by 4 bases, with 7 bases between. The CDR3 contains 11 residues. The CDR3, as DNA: TGTGCCAGTAACCACGGCTATGGCTACACCTTC. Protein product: CASNHGYGYTF.

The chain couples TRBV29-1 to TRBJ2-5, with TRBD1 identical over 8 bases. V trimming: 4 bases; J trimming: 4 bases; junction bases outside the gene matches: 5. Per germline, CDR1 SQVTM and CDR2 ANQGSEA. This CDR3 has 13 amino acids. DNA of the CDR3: TGCAGCGTTGTGGCAGGGGGCCGAGAGACCCAGTACTTC. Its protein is CSVVAGGRETQYF.

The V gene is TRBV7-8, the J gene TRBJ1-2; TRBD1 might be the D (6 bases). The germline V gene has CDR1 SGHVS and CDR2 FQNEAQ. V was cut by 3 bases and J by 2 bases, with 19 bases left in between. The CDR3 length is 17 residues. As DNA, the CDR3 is TGTGCCAGCAGCTTCAACCCCCCCTGGGGGCGGAACTATGGCTACACCTTC. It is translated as CASSFNPPWGRNYGYTF. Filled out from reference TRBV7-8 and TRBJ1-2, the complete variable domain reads GAGVSQSPRYKVAKRGQDVALRCDPISGHVSLFWYQQALGQGPEFLTYFQNEAQLDKSGLPSDRFFAERPEGSVSTLKIQRTQQEDSAVYLCASSFNPPWGRNYGYTFGSGTRLTVV.

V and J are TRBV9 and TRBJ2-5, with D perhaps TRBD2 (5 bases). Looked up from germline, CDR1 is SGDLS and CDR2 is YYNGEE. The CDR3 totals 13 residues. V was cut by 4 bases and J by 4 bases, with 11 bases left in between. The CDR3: CASSPSGLETQYF. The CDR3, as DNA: TGTGCCAGCAGCCCTTCGGGGTTAGAGACCCAGTACTTC.

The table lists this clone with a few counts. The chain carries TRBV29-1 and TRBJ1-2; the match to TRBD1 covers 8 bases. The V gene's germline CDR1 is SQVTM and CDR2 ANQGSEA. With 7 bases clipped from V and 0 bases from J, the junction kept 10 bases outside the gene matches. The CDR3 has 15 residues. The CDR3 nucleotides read TGCAGCGCTATGGACAGGGCAACCTCTAACTATGGCTACACCTTC. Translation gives CSAMDRATSNYGYTF.

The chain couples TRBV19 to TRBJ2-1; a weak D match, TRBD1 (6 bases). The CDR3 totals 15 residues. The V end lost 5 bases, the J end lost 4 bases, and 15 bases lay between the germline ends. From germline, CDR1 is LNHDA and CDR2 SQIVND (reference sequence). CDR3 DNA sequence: TGTGCCAGTAGTGAAACGGACAGATTATACAATGAGCAGTTCTTC. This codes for CASSETDRLYNEQFF.

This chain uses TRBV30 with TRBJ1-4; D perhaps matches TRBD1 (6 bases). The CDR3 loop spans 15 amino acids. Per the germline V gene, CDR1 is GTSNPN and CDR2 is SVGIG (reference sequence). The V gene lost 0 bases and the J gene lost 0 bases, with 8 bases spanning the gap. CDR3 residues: CAWSVRTATNEKLFF. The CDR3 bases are TGTGCCTGGAGTGTAAGGACAGCAACTAATGAAAAACTGTTTTTT.

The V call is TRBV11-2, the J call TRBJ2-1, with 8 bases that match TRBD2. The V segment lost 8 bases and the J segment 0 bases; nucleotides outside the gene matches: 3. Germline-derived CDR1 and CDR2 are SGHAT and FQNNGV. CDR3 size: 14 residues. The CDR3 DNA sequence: TGTGCCAGCGGCCGGGGGGGCTCCTACAATGAGCAGTTCTTC. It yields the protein CASGRGGSYNEQFF.

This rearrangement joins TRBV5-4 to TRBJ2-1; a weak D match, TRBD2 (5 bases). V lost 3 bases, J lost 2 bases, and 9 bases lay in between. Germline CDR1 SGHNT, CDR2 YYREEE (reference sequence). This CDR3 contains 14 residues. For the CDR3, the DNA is TGTGCCAGCAGCTCACGGGGTGCCTACAATGAGCAGTTCTTC. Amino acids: CASSSRGAYNEQFF.

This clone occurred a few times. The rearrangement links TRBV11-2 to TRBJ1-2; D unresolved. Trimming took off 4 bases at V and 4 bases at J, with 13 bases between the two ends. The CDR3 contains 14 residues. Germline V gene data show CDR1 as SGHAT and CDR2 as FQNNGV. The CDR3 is CASSSIPEPYGYTF. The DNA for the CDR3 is TGTGCCAGCAGCTCCATCCCCGAGCCCTATGGCTACACCTTC.

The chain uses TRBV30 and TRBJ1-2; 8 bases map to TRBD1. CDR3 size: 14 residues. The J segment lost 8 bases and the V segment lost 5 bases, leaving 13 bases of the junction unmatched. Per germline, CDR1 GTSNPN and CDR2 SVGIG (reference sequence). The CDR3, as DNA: TGTGCCTGGTACGGACAGGGACTAATGGGGGGCTACACCTTC. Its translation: CAWYGQGLMGGYTF. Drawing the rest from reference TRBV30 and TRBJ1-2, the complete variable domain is SQTIHQWPATLVQPVGSPLSLECTVEGTSNPNLYWYRQAAGRGLQLLFYSVGIGQISSEVPQNLSASRPQDRQFILSSKKLLLSDSGFYLCAWYGQGLMGGYTFGSGTRLTVV.

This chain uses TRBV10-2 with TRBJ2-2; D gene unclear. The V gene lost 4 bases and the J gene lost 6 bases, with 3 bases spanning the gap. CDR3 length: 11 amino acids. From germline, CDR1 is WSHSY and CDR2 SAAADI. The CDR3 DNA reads TGCGCCAGCAGTGCTGCCGGGGAGCTGTTTTTT. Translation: CASSAAGELFF.

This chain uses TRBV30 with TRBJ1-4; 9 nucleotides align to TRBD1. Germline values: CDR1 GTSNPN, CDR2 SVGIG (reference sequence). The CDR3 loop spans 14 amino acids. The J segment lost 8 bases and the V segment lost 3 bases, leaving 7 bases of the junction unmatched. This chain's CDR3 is CAWSPGQGSEKLFF. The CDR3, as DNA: TGTGCCTGGAGCCCGGGACAGGGAAGCGAAAAACTGTTTTTT.

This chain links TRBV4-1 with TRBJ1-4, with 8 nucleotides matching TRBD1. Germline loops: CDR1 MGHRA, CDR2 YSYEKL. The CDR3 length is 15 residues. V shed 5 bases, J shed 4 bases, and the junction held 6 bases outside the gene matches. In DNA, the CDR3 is TGCGCCAGCAGCTTAGAGACAGGGGTTAATGAAAAACTGTTTTTT. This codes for CASSLETGVNEKLFF.

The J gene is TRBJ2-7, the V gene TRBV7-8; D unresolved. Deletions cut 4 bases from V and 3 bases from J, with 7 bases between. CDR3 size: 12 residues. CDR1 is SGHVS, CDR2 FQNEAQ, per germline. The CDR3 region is CASSSAVYEQYF. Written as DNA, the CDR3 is TGTGCCAGCAGCTCAGCCGTCTACGAGCAGTACTTC.

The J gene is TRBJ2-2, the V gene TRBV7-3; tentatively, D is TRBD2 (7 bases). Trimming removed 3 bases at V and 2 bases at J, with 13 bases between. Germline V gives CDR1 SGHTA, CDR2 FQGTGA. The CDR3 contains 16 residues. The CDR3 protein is CASSLPGGLNTGELFF. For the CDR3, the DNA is TGTGCCAGCAGCTTGCCGGGGGGCCTTAACACCGGGGAGCTGTTTTTT.